The rows below give T cell receptor beta chains drawn from one sample of a study of technical replicates of blood from a few donors. Sequencing was performed with immunoSEQ multiplex PCR; in TCRdb, only in-frame clones are kept and a portion is missing. The data contain about 82,000 clones, over 95% of them singletons. Sample: T cells isolated from PBMCs. These TCRs come from a human donor in good health. Both conserved end residues are part of each CDR3. The order of the fields is V gene, clone size, D gene, J gene, CDR3 protein, CDR3 DNA. The D gene is left open where the match is weak. Not every row has a clone size; where given, it reads once, few, many or a size class.

TRBV30,NA,TRBD1,TRBJ1-4,CAWSVPTGGGEKLFF,TGTGCCTGGAGTGTACCGACAGGGGGGGGCGAAAAACTGTTTTTT
TRBV18,NA,TRBD2,TRBJ2-3,CASSPPIGGRLARSTDTQYF,TGTGCCAGCTCACCCCCAATAGGGGGTAGACTAGCGCGTAGCACAGATACGCAGTATTTT
TRBV11-2,NA,TRBD2,TRBJ2-7,CASSLDVWREGTYEQYF,TGTGCCAGCAGCTTAGATGTGTGGCGGGAGGGCACCTACGAGCAGTACTTC
TRBV7-8,NA,NA,TRBJ1-2,CASSPQANSYGYTF,TGTGCCAGCAGCCCCCAGGCAAACTCCTATGGCTACACCTTC
TRBV29-1,NA,TRBD2,TRBJ2-2,CSFASGRTGELFF,TGCAGCTTTGCTAGCGGGAGGACCGGGGAGCTGTTTTTT
TRBV28,NA,NA,TRBJ1-1,CASSTRPRRAEAFF,TGTGCCAGCAGTACCCGGCCCAGGAGGGCTGAAGCTTTCTTT
TRBV30,NA,NA,TRBJ2-7,CAWSWRDEQYF,TGTGCCTGGAGTTGGAGGGACGAGCAGTACTTC
TRBV10-1,NA,NA,TRBJ1-1,CASSESTGNTEAFF,TGCGCCAGCAGTGAGTCGACGGGGAACACTGAAGCTTTCTTT
TRBV6-5,NA,TRBD1,TRBJ1-5,CASTGGSGQPQHF,TGTGCCAGCACAGGGGGCTCGGGCCAGCCCCAGCATTTT
TRBV11-2,NA,TRBD1,TRBJ2-7,CASSPGDRDIPYEQYF,TGTGCCAGCAGCCCCGGGGACAGGGATATCCCCTACGAGCAGTACTTC
TRBV27,NA,NA,TRBJ1-1,CASSYRFNTEAFF,TGTGCCAGCAGTTATCGGTTTAACACTGAAGCTTTCTTT
TRBV7-7,NA,NA,TRBJ2-7,CASSFGAGYEQYF,TGTGCTAGCAGCTTTGGTGCCGGGTACGAGCAGTACTTC
TRBV29-1,NA,NA,TRBJ2-3,CSVEDDGEGTDTQYF,TGCAGCGTTGAAGATGACGGGGAGGGCACAGATACGCAGTATTTT
TRBV9,NA,NA,TRBJ2-7,CASSEIPDSYEQYF,TGTGCCAGCAGCGAGATCCCAGACAGCTACGAGCAGTACTTC
TRBV4-1,NA,NA,TRBJ1-2,CASSQAATGYGYTF,TGCGCCAGCAGCCAAGCTGCCACCGGGTATGGCTACACCTTC
TRBV2,NA,TRBD2,TRBJ2-3,CASSVEGTSGKRDTQYF,TGTGCCAGCAGTGTTGAGGGGACTAGCGGGAAAAGAGATACGCAGTATTTT
TRBV27,NA,TRBD1,TRBJ2-5,CASRDRVKETQYF,TGTGCCAGCAGAGACAGGGTAAAAGAGACCCAGTACTTC
TRBV21-1,once,NA,TRBJ2-1,CATALRVPGLYNEQFF,TGTGCCACTGCTCTCCGTGTCCCAGGGCTCTACAATGAGCAGTTCTTC
TRBV30,NA,TRBD1,TRBJ1-5,CAWSGQGSQPQHF,TGTGCCTGGAGCGGACAGGGCAGTCAGCCCCAGCATTTT
TRBV5-1,NA,TRBD2,TRBJ2-1,CASQLAGQNNEQFF,TGCGCCAGCCAACTAGCGGGTCAGAACAATGAGCAGTTCTTC
TRBV19,NA,NA,TRBJ2-3,CASSPVGSGWDTQYF,TGTGCCAGTAGTCCCGTAGGATCGGGGTGGGATACGCAGTATTTT
TRBV30,NA,TRBD1,TRBJ1-5,CAWRQGDQPQHF,TGTGCCTGGAGGCAGGGGGACCAGCCCCAGCATTTT
TRBV12-2,NA,NA,TRBJ2-1,CASRLARLADNNEQFF,TGTGCAAGTCGCTTAGCGCGCCTAGCGGATAACAATGAGCAGTTCTTC
TRBV19,NA,TRBD2,TRBJ2-1,CASGLAGPLLRGEQFF,TGTGCCTCGGGACTAGCGGGACCTCTTCTCCGAGGGGAGCAGTTCTTC
TRBV7-9,NA,NA,TRBJ2-7,CASSGSYEQYF,TGTGCCAGCAGCGGTAGCTACGAGCAGTACTTC
TRBV25-1,NA,NA,TRBJ2-7,CASSTPSEGVGF,TGTGCCAGCAGTACCCCGTCAGAGGGTGTGGGCTTC
TRBV5-1,NA,TRBD1,TRBJ2-5,CASSFTGGALGIETQYF,TGCGCCAGCAGCTTTACAGGGGGCGCGTTGGGCATCGAGACCCAGTACTTC
TRBV28,NA,TRBD1,TRBJ1-1,CASKQGANTEAFF,TGTGCCAGCAAACAGGGGGCAAACACTGAAGCTTTCTTT
TRBV4-2,NA,NA,TRBJ2-6,CASSQERVVTGFSGANVLTF,TGTGCCAGCAGCCAAGAAAGAGTGGTGACAGGTTTCTCTGGGGCCAACGTCCTGACTTTC
TRBV29-1,NA,NA,TRBJ2-7,CSVGTPSSYEQYF,TGCAGCGTCGGTACCCCGAGCTCCTACGAGCAGTACTTC
TRBV7-6,NA,TRBD1,TRBJ1-5,CASSENRDRGQPQHF,TGTGCCAGCAGCGAAAACCGGGACAGGGGTCAGCCCCAGCATTTT
TRBV7-9,NA,NA,TRBJ2-1,CASSWDFQQFF,TGTGCCAGCAGCTGGGACTTTCAGCAGTTCTTC
TRBV19,NA,TRBD1,TRBJ2-5,CASSISGTEETQYF,TGTGCCAGTAGTATATCCGGGACAGAAGAGACCCAGTACTTC
TRBV5-4,NA,NA,TRBJ2-7,CASSGQYRVDGSYEQYF,TGTGCCAGCAGCGGGCAGTACAGGGTTGATGGCTCCTACGAGCAGTACTTC
TRBV4-3,NA,TRBD1,TRBJ2-6,CASSHKQGAGANVLTF,TGCGCCAGCAGCCATAAACAGGGGGCTGGGGCCAACGTCCTGACTTTC
TRBV19,NA,NA,TRBJ2-3,CASSQEGTDTQYF,TGTGCCAGTAGCCAGGAAGGCACAGATACGCAGTATTTT
TRBV6-5,NA,NA,TRBJ1-2,CASSYLGAYGYTF,TGTGCCAGCAGTTACCTGGGGGCCTATGGCTACACCTTC
TRBV7-3,NA,TRBD2,TRBJ2-5,CASSKGLAGSGALYF,TGTGCCAGCAGCAAGGGACTAGCGGGATCTGGGGCCCTGTACTTC
TRBV11-2,NA,TRBD2,TRBJ2-1,CASSRGSGNEQFF,TGTGCCAGCAGTCGCGGGAGCGGGAATGAGCAGTTCTTC
TRBV6-1,NA,NA,TRBJ2-7,CASRGDLLNYEQYF,TGTGCCAGCAGGGGGGACTTGCTGAACTACGAGCAGTACTTC